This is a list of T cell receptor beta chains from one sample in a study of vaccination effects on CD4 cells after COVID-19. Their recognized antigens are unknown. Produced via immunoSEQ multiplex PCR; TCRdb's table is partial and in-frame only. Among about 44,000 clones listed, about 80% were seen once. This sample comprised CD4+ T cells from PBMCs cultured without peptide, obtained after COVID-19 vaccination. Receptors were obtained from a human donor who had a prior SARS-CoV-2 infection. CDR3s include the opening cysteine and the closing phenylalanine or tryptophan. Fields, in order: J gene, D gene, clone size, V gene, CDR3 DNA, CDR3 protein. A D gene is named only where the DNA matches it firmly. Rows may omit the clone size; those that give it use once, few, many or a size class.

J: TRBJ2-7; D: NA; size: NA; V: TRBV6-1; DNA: TGTGCCAGCAGTGAATGGGGTTCGGCCTCCTACGAGCAGTACTTC; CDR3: CASSEWGSASYEQYF
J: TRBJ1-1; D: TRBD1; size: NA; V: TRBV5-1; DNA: TGCGCCAGCAGCATCACCAGGGGGCTGCGCACTGAAGCTTTCTTT; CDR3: CASSITRGLRTEAFF
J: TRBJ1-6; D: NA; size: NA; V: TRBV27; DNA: TGTGCCAGCAGAACACGAGGGCCGATTAATTCACCCCTCCACTTT; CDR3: CASRTRGPINSPLHF
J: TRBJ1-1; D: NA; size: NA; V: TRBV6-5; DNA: TGTGCCAGCAGTTACTCGTTCGGGGGCGGCACTGAAGCTTTCTTT; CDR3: CASSYSFGGGTEAFF
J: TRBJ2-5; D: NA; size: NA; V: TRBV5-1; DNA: TGCGCCAGCAGGCTGGGATTAAGTGGATTTCGGTCGGAGACCCAGTACTTC; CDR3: CASRLGLSGFRSETQYF
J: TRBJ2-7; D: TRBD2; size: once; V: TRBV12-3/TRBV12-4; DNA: TGTGCCAGCAGTCGAGATCCCAGCGGGGGAAAGTACTTC; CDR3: CASSRDPSGGKYF
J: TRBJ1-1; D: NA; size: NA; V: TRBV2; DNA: TGTGCCAGCAGTGACCTGGACATGAACACTGAAGCTTTCTTT; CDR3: CASSDLDMNTEAFF
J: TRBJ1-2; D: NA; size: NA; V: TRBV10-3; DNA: TGTGCCATCAATGGCCCGGAGGGTGGCTACACCTTC; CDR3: CAINGPEGGYTF
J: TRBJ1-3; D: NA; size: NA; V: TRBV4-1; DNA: TGCGCCAGCAGCCAAGCGCAGGGGAGTGGAAACACCATATATTTT; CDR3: CASSQAQGSGNTIYF
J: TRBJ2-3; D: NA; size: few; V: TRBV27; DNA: TGTGCCAGCAGTTTTTCGAACTTGGTAGATACGCAGTATTTT; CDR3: CASSFSNLVDTQYF
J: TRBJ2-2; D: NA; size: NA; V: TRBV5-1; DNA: TGCGCCAGCAGCTTGTTGCGGGACACCGGGGAGCTGTTTTTT; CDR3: CASSLLRDTGELFF
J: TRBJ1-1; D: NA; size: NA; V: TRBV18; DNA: TGTGCCAGCTCACCCCTATGGGGGGATGAAGCTTTCTTT; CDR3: CASSPLWGDEAFF
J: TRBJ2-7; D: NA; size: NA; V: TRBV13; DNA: TGTGCCACTAAGGGAGGCTACGAGCAGTACTTC; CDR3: CATKGGYEQYF
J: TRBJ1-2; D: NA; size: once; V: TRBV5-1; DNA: TGCGCCAGCAGCTTAACTACAGGAACCTCCTATGGCTACACCTTC; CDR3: CASSLTTGTSYGYTF
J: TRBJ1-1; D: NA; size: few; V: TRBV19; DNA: TGTGCCAGTACGGGACAACCGACGGGCGCTTTCTTT; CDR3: CASTGQPTGAFF
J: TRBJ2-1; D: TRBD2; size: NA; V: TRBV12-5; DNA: TGTGCTAGTGGTTTGGGGACTAGCGGGGGGGATCATGAGCAGTTCTTC; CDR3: CASGLGTSGGDHEQFF
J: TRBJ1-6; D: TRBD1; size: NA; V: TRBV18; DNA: TGTGCCAGCTCACCATCTCCCGGGACAGGGAATTCACCCCTCCACTTT; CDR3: CASSPSPGTGNSPLHF
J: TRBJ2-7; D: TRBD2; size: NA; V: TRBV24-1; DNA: TGTGCCACCAGTGATGGTGCTAGCGGGAGGTACGAGCAGTACTTC; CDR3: CATSDGASGRYEQYF
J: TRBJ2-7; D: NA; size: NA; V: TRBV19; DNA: TGTGCCAGTAGTCCCAGGGACTTCCTCTCCTACGAGCAGTACTTC; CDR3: CASSPRDFLSYEQYF
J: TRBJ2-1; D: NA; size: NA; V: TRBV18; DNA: TGTGCCAGCTCACCACCAATGGGGGCGTTGGAGCAGTTCTTC; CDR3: CASSPPMGALEQFF
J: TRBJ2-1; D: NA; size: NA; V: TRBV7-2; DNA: TGTGCCAGCAGCTTAGAGGTGATCCGGAATGAGCAGTTCTTC; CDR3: CASSLEVIRNEQFF
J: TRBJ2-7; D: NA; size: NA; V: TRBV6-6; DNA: TGTGCCAGCAGTGCAGACGGCGCCTACGAGCAGTACTTC; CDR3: CASSADGAYEQYF
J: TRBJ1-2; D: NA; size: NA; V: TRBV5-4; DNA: TGTGCCAGCAGCCTTCGACAGGACGGCTACACCTTC; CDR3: CASSLRQDGYTF
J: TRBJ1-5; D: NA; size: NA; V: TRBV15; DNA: TGTGCCACCAGCAGAGCTTTAGGACTAGGGGTCGGACAGCCCCAGCATTTT; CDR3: CATSRALGLGVGQPQHF
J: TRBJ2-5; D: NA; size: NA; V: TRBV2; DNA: TGTGCCAGCAGTTCAAGTAGAGGGGCGGGGACCCAGTACTTC; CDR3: CASSSSRGAGTQYF
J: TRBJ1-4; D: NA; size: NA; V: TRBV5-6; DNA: TGTGCCAGCAGCTTGGTGGGGGCAACTAATGAAAAACTGTTTTTT; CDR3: CASSLVGATNEKLFF
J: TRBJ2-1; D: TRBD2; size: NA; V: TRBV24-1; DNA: TGTGCCACCAGTGATACGCCGGGACTAGCGGGAAGGAATGAGCAGTTCTTC; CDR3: CATSDTPGLAGRNEQFF
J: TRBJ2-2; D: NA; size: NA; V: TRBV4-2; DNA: TGTGCCAGCAGCCAAGAGCCGGCCACTCCCGGGGAGCTGTTTTTT; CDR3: CASSQEPATPGELFF
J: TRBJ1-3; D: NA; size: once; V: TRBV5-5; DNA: TGTGCCAGCAGCTTAAGGGGTAACACCATATATTTT; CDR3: CASSLRGNTIYF
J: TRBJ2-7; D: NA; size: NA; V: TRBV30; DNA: TGTGCCTGGAGTGTCCAGGGTTACGAGCAGTACTTC; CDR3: CAWSVQGYEQYF
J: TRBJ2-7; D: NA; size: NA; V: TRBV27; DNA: TGTGCCAACTACGAAGCGGGCCCGGGGAACTACGAGCAGTACTTC; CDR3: CANYEAGPGNYEQYF
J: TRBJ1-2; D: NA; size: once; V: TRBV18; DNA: TGTGCCAGCTCAGCGAACAGAGCTAACTATGGCTACACCTTC; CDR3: CASSANRANYGYTF
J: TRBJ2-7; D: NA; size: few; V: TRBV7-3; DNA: TGTGCCAGCAGCTCCACCTTCCAGAGCAAGCAGTACTTC; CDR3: CASSSTFQSKQYF
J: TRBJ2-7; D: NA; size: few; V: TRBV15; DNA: TGTGCCACCAGCAGAGATGTAAACGACTACGAGCAGTACTTC; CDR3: CATSRDVNDYEQYF
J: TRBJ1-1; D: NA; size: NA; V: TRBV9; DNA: TGTGCCAGCCGACGATACACTGAAGCTTTCTTT; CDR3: CASRRYTEAFF
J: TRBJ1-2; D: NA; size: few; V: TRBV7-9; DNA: TGTGCCAGCAGCTTGATCGGGGTTGCTGGCTACACCTTC; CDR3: CASSLIGVAGYTF
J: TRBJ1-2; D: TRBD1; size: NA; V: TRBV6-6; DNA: TGTGCCAGCAGGCAGACAGGGGAGTCTTATGGCTACACCTTC; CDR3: CASRQTGESYGYTF
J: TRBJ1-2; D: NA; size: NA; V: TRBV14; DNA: TGTGCCAGCAGCCAAGATGGACTACGCGGCTATGGCTACACCTTC; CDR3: CASSQDGLRGYGYTF
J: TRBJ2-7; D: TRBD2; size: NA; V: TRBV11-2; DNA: TGTGCCAGCAGCTCCGGACTAGCGGGAGGTCTTCCCTACGAGCAGTACTTC; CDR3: CASSSGLAGGLPYEQYF
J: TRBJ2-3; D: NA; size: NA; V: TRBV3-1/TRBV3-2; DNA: TGTGCCAGCAGCCAAGTTTGGGAGACAGATACGCAGTATTTT; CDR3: CASSQVWETDTQYF
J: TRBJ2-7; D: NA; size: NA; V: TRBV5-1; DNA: TGCGCCAGCAGCCGTAACGTACAGGGATACGAGCAGTACTTC; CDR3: CASSRNVQGYEQYF
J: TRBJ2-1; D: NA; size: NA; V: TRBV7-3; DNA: TGTGCCAGCAGCCGGACCGGGAGCTTCTACAATGAGCAGTTCTTC; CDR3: CASSRTGSFYNEQFF
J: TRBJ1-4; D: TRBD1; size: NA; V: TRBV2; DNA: TGTGCCAGCAGTGAACTGGACAGGGGGCTTGAAAAACTGTTTTTT; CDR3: CASSELDRGLEKLFF
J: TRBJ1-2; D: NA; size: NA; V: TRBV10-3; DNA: TGTGCCATCAGTGGAGCCAGGACTAACTATGGCTACACCTTC; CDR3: CAISGARTNYGYTF
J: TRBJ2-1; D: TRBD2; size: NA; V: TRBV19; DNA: TGTGCCAGTAGTAAGGCAGGACGGGGGGGGAACAATGAGCAGTTCTTC; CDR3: CASSKAGRGGNNEQFF
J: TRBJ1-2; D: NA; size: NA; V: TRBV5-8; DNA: TGTGCCAGCAGCTTGGGGACCAGGGTTGTCGGTACCTATGGCTACACCTTC; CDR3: CASSLGTRVVGTYGYTF
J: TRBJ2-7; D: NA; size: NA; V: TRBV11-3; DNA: TGTGCCAGCAGCTCCCTGCTGAGCTCCTACGAGCAGTACTTC; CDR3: CASSSLLSSYEQYF
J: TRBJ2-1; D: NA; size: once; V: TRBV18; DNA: TGTGCCAGCTCACACCCTAGCCGGACCTACAATGAGCAGTTCTTC; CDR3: CASSHPSRTYNEQFF
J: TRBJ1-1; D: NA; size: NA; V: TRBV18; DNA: TGTGCCAGCTCACGCCCCGGGGGAGATGAAGCTTTCTTT; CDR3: CASSRPGGDEAFF
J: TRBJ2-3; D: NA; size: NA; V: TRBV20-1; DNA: TGCAGTGCTAGGACCACAGATACGCAGTATTTT; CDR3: CSARTTDTQYF
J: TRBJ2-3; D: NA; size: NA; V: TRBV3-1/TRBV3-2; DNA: TGTGCCAGCGGGGGGCCCACAGATACGCAGTATTTT; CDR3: CASGGPTDTQYF
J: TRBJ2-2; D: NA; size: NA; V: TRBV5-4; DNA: TGTGCCAGCAGCTTGGCTGCAGGGGGGGGGACCGGGGAGCTGTTTTTT; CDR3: CASSLAAGGGTGELFF